This T cell receptor beta chain was captured by sequencing in a study of shared clonotypes between healthy human individuals. The study, taken as a whole, reports: Clonotype sharing across a handful of donors was observed for around 5% of naive CD4 clonotypes.

With respect to this clone: Its matching antigen is unknown.

Clones were read by immunoSEQ multiplex PCR, and TCRdb kept only the in-frame ones, dropping some. The table includes over 700,000 clones, 72% detected once. Trimming left V 3 bases short and J 6 bases short, with 11 bases between. Germline lookup yields CDR1 GTSNPN and CDR2 SVGIG (reference sequence). This CDR3 has 12 residues. This TCR was sampled from a woman in her 30s in good health. The chain has TRBV30 and TRBJ1-1, with D possibly being TRBD1 (6 bases). What was sequenced was memory CD4+ T cells sorted from blood. The subset here: CD45RA-negative fraction. In nucleotides, the CDR3 is TGTGCCTGGAGCGCAGGACAGCCTGAAGCTTTCTTT. It yields the protein CAWSAGQPEAFF. Using reference TRBV30 and TRBJ1-1 for the parts outside the CDR3, the full variable domain is SQTIHQWPATLVQPVGSPLSLECTVEGTSNPNLYWYRQAAGRGLQLLFYSVGIGQISSEVPQNLSASRPQDRQFILSSKKLLLSDSGFYLCAWSAGQPEAFFGQGTRLTVV.